The 22 T cell receptor beta chains listed next were all sequenced from one sample in a study of shared clonotypes between healthy human individuals. Generated by immunoSEQ multiplex PCR, the TCRdb table keeps only in-frame clones and is missing some. The sample has 800,000 to 950,000 clones; approximately 97% are singletons. Naive CD8 cells comprised CD45RO-negative, CCR7-positively selected cells, excluding terminally differentiated effector memory CD45RA+ cells. The source material was naive CD8+ T cells sorted from blood. The receptors were sampled from a young man in good health.

V usage is TRBV5-8 and J usage is TRBJ1-1; perhaps TRBD1 as D (6 bases). The CDR3 spans 17 residues. Germline-derived CDR1 and CDR2 are SGHTS and YDEGEE. Trimming left V 3 bases short and J 1 base short, with 19 bases between. The CDR3 sequence is CASSSVGQGQSNTEAFF. For the CDR3, the DNA is TGTGCCAGCAGCTCGGTAGGGCAGGGGCAGTCGAACACTGAAGCTTTCTTT.

This chain joins TRBV27 and TRBJ2-1; 8 nucleotides agree with TRBD2. This CDR3 comprises 17 residues. Germline assignment: CDR1 MNHEY and CDR2 SMNVEV (reference sequence). V shed 2 bases, J shed 0 bases, and the junction held 6 bases outside the gene matches. CDR3 loop: CASSLHIAGSSYNEQFF. CDR3 nucleotides: TGTGCCAGCAGTTTACACATAGCGGGGAGCTCCTACAATGAGCAGTTCTTC.

This sequence joins TRBV27 and TRBJ2-1, with 12 bases fitting TRBD2. From germline, CDR1 is MNHEY and CDR2 SMNVEV (reference sequence). The V and J ends lost 1 base and 3 bases, in that order; junction bases with no gene match: 4. The CDR3 spans 17 residues. The CDR3 protein is CASSLWGTSGLYNEQFF. The CDR3, as DNA: TGTGCCAGCAGTTTATGGGGGACTAGCGGGCTCTACAATGAGCAGTTCTTC.

V is TRBV19 and J is TRBJ1-5; 7 bases line up with TRBD1. V lost 3 bases and J lost 4; bases outside the gene matches: 9. CDR3 size: 16 residues. Per germline, CDR1 LNHDA and CDR2 SQIVND (reference sequence). In DNA form, the CDR3 reads TGTGCCAGTAGTATTACGGTGCCAGGGGGGAATCAGCCCCAGCATTTT. Translation: CASSITVPGGNQPQHF.

The chain links TRBV30 to TRBJ2-7; TRBD1 matches at 8 bases. The CDR3 runs to 13 residues. The germline V gene has CDR1 GTSNPN and CDR2 SVGIG (reference sequence). J gave up 4 bases and V 1 base, and 3 bases lay outside the gene matches. DNA for the CDR3: TGTGCCTGGAGTGAGGGACAGGCGTACGAGCAGTACTTC. Its translation is CAWSEGQAYEQYF. Supplemented by reference TRBV30 and TRBJ2-7, the full variable domain reads SQTIHQWPATLVQPVGSPLSLECTVEGTSNPNLYWYRQAAGRGLQLLFYSVGIGQISSEVPQNLSASRPQDRQFILSSKKLLLSDSGFYLCAWSEGQAYEQYFGPGTRLTVT.

This chain connects TRBV2 to TRBJ2-7, with 7 bases fitting TRBD2. The CDR3 runs to 17 residues. V trimming: 4 bases; J trimming: 0 bases; junction bases outside the gene matches: 12. The germline V gene encodes CDR1 SNHLY and CDR2 FYNNEI. DNA of the CDR3: TGTGCCAGCAGTGGACATCTTACTAGCGCTCCCTCCTACGAGCAGTACTTC. It encodes CASSGHLTSAPSYEQYF.

This clone appeared a single time. The chain joins TRBV7-9 to TRBJ2-7, with D maybe TRBD2 (5 bases). Germline CDR1 reads SEHNR; CDR2 reads FQNEAQ (reference sequence). The ends were cut back, 1 base at V and 2 bases at J, with 9 bases in the middle. The CDR3 runs to 14 residues. CDR3 protein: CASSLGTAAYEQYF. CDR3 in DNA: TGTGCCAGCAGCTTAGGGACTGCTGCCTACGAGCAGTACTTC.

The chain uses TRBV11-2 and TRBJ2-7; D possibly matches TRBD1 or TRBD2 (6 bases each). The V end lost 5 bases, the J end lost 2 bases, and 13 bases lay between the germline ends. Germline-derived CDR1 and CDR2 are SGHAT and FQNNGV. The CDR3 extends over 14 amino acids. Here the CDR3 reads CASSIQGGTYEQYF. The CDR3 nucleotides read TGTGCCAGCAGCATACAGGGAGGAACCTACGAGCAGTACTTC.

The chain recombines TRBV7-9 with TRBJ2-1; TRBD2 might be the D (6 bases). The V and J ends lost 3 bases and 0 bases respectively, with 9 bases between them. In germline, CDR1 is SEHNR, CDR2 FQNEAQ (reference sequence). The CDR3 is 15 amino acids. The CDR3 DNA reads as TGTGCCAGCAGCTTCGGGAGCCCCTCCTACAATGAGCAGTTCTTC. Protein product: CASSFGSPSYNEQFF.

The V call is TRBV27, the J call TRBJ1-4; the D gene is possibly TRBD1 (6 bases). Germline CDR1 and CDR2: MNHEY and SMNVEV (reference sequence). Trimming took off 6 bases at V and 6 bases at J, with 17 bases between the two ends. CDR3 length: 15 amino acids. This CDR3 reads CASSPQGITDEKLFF. In DNA form, the CDR3 reads TGTGCCAGCAGCCCACAGGGAATCACTGATGAAAAACTGTTTTTT.

In its sample, this clone was seen once. This chain uses TRBV28 with TRBJ1-1; D ambiguous. This CDR3 is 15 amino acids long. The germline V and J ends were trimmed by 3 bases and 1 base, with 12 bases remaining between them. The germline V gene encodes CDR1 MDHEN and CDR2 SYDVKM. The CDR3 nucleotides are TGTGCCAGCAGTTTCCTGAGAAGGAAGAACACTGAAGCTTTCTTT. As protein: CASSFLRRKNTEAFF.

This sequence joins TRBV4-3 and TRBJ1-2; D gene unclear. This CDR3 region has 16 residues. V gave up 1 base and J gave up 8 bases, with 20 bases separating them. Germline V lookup: CDR1 LGHNA, CDR2 YSLEER. This CDR3 reads CASSQGRTGLPFGYTF. CDR3 sequence (DNA): TGCGCCAGCAGCCAAGGAAGAACGGGCCTCCCCTTCGGCTACACCTTC.

This sequence joins TRBV13 and TRBJ2-2; tentative D call: TRBD1 (5 bases). This CDR3 has 14 amino acids. From germline, CDR1 is PRHDT and CDR2 FYEKMQ (reference sequence). Between the trimmed V and J ends, which lost 8 bases and 5 bases, there was a span of 15 bases. The chain's CDR3 is CASQRGGGTGELFF. DNA of the CDR3: TGTGCCAGCCAAAGGGGTGGTGGGACCGGGGAGCTGTTTTTT.

The CDR3, as DNA: TGTGCCAGCAGCCAAGTCGGGAAAAACTATGGCTACACCTTC. Its protein is CASSQVGKNYGYTF. The chain joins TRBV4-2 to TRBJ1-2, with no clear D. The CDR3 has 14 amino acids. Trimming stripped 1 base from V and 2 bases from J, with 8 bases between. CDR1 is LGHNA, CDR2 YNFKEQ, per germline.

The sample holds one count of this clone. The CDR3 sequence is CASSYWASDGNEQFF. The CDR3 coding sequence is TGTGCCAGCAGTTACTGGGCTAGTGATGGAAATGAGCAGTTCTTC. This chain uses TRBV6-5 with TRBJ2-1; D is uncertain. This CDR3 is built from 15 residues. V was shortened by 1 base and J by 7 bases, with 14 bases between the two germline ends. Per the germline V gene, CDR1 is MNHEY and CDR2 is SVGAGI.

This chain joins TRBV28 and TRBJ1-4, with 8 nucleotides matching TRBD1. The germline V gene encodes CDR1 MDHEN and CDR2 SYDVKM. V gave up 4 bases and J gave up 7 bases; unmatched junction bases: 8. CDR3 length: 15 amino acids. CDR3 nucleotide sequence: TGTGCCAGCAGTTCCCAGGGGGCCTGGGGTGAAAAACTGTTTTTT. Translation: CASSSQGAWGEKLFF.

The chain recombines TRBV19 with TRBJ2-3; D is uncertain. Germline-derived CDR1 and CDR2 are LNHDA and SQIVND (reference sequence). V lost 5 bases, J lost 6 bases, and 9 bases lay in between. There are 12 residues in the CDR3. The CDR3 DNA follows: TGTGCCAGTAGTTCCGACTTTGATACGCAGTATTTT. Amino acids: CASSSDFDTQYF.

The rearrangement links TRBV13 to TRBJ2-7; no clear D. Per the germline V gene, CDR1 is PRHDT and CDR2 is FYEKMQ (reference sequence). V was shortened by 4 bases and J by 4 bases, with 17 bases between the two germline ends. This CDR3 region has 15 residues. CDR3 loop: CASSSSQGTWYEQYF. The CDR3 region has the DNA TGTGCCAGCAGCTCCTCCCAAGGAACATGGTACGAGCAGTACTTC.

This rearrangement joins TRBV19 to TRBJ2-7; D gene uncertain. The CDR3 runs 10 residues. V lost 3 bases and J 5 bases, leaving 2 bases between the germline ends. Per germline, CDR1 LNHDA and CDR2 SQIVND (reference sequence). CDR3 in amino acids: CASSIDEQYF. DNA of the CDR3: TGTGCCAGTAGTATTGACGAGCAGTACTTC.

The gene calls are TRBV9 and TRBJ2-2; weak D call: TRBD2 (5 bases). V was shortened by 3 bases and J by 1 base, with 10 bases between the two germline ends. Germline V gene lookup returns CDR1 SGDLS and CDR2 YYNGEE. The CDR3 contains 15 residues. CDR3 DNA sequence: TGTGCCAGCAGCGCCTTGGACTTGAACACCGGGGAGCTGTTTTTT. Translating gives CASSALDLNTGELFF.

J is TRBJ2-1 and V is TRBV10-3; possibly TRBD1 or TRBD2 for D (5 bases each). This CDR3 contains 18 residues. Trimming removed 7 bases from V and 0 bases from J, with 22 bases in between. Germline CDR1 and CDR2: ENHRY and SYGVKD. The CDR3 DNA is TGTGCCATCACACCGGGACGACCGGCCCCAAGCTCCTACAATGAGCAGTTCTTC. This gives the protein CAITPGRPAPSSYNEQFF.

The chain is built from TRBV28 and TRBJ1-5; D gene uncertain. The length of the CDR3 is 14 residues. The V end was cut by 8 bases, the J end by 0 bases, with 11 bases between. CDR1 MDHEN and CDR2 SYDVKM come from the germline V gene. CDR3 bases: TGTGCCAGCTGGGCAGTTAATAGCAATCAGCCCCAGCATTTT. As protein: CASWAVNSNQPQHF.